These 20 T cell receptor beta chains came from one sample sequenced in a study of response to subunit inactivated influenza vaccine listed by TCRdb under 2018. Receptor amplification or capture employed RT-PCR. The sample was run on an Illumina HiSeq 2500. TCRdb reprocessed the public reads (quality trimming at Q25 with fastp, clone calling with MiXCR) and kept in-frame beta chains. Each entry is one CDR3 protein sequence, shown with its most common DNA and genes. This sample lists more than 200,000 distinct CDR3 sequences; 10% to 15% were detected once. The ten largest make up 7.8% of the sample. The specimen was non-naive T cells sorted from PBMCs, collected 14 to 15 days before vaccination. In light of the paper, this sample's cell subset or site label describes: memory T cell fraction. These receptors were collected from a man aged 50-59 years who received an inactivated influenza vaccine. Donor details come from another sample of the same person, matched by shared clones.

For this clonotype: At one end the junction does not follow the germline gene, possibly because of a read error. The rearrangement uses TRBV12-3 or TRBV12-4 and TRBJ2-3, with 7 bases identical to TRBD1. The CDR3 extends over 18 amino acids. CDR3 residues: CACSLGRGGNRNTDTQYF. Here the CDR3 DNA reads TGTGCCTGCAGTTTAGGGAGAGGGGGCAATAGAAACACAGATACGCAGTATTTT.

The table lists this clonotype with many counts. The gene calls are TRBV7-8 and TRBJ2-7; D is possibly TRBD2 (5 bases). V was pared by 4 bases and J by 4 bases, with 14 bases between. CDR3 size: 14 residues. Germline loops: CDR1 SGHVS, CDR2 FQNEAQ. The CDR3 loop reads CASSSPRTGYEQYF. CDR3 in DNA: TGTGCCAGCAGCTCACCCCGGACGGGATACGAGCAGTACTTC.

A few counts support this clonotype. V usage is TRBV30 and J usage is TRBJ2-1, with D possibly matching TRBD2 (5 bases). The germline gives CDR1 GTSNPN, CDR2 SVGIG (reference sequence). V was clipped by 8 bases and J by 8 bases, with 19 bases between them. The CDR3 has 13 amino acids. As DNA, the CDR3 is TGTGCCGGGAACCGACTAACAACATATGAGCAGTTCTTC. Translating gives CAGNRLTTYEQFF.

This clonotype was seen ten or more times. The chain carries TRBV28 and TRBJ1-2, with D perhaps matching TRBD1 (5 bases). With 6 bases removed from V and 1 base from J, the gap between germline ends came to 12 bases. The CDR3 consists of 14 residues. From germline, CDR1 is MDHEN and CDR2 SYDVKM. For the CDR3, the DNA is TGTGCCAGCAGGCTCTCGGGGGGTAACTATGGCTACACCTTC. Its protein product is CASRLSGGNYGYTF.

V usage is TRBV30 and J usage is TRBJ1-6; perhaps TRBD1 as D (5 bases). This CDR3 region has 15 residues. CDR1 and CDR2 (germline): GTSNPN, SVGIG (reference sequence). The germline V and J ends were trimmed by 0 bases and 6 bases, with 12 bases remaining between them. Here the CDR3 reads CAWSVSRGGNSPLHF. The CDR3 DNA is TGTGCCTGGAGTGTATCCCGGGGCGGTAATTCACCCCTCCACTTT.

This clonotype was picked up many times. The V and J genes are TRBV7-2 and TRBJ2-5; perhaps TRBD2 as D (6 bases). CDR3 length: 17 residues. The germline V gene encodes CDR1 SGHTA and CDR2 FQGNSA. Trimming took off 3 bases at V and 1 base at J, with 18 bases between the two ends. This CDR3 reads CASSFGGSLHSQETQYF. CDR3 sequence (DNA): TGTGCCAGCAGCTTTGGGGGGAGCCTCCATTCCCAAGAGACCCAGTACTTC.

The genes are TRBV11-2 and TRBJ1-1; D not resolved. The germline CDR1 and CDR2 sequences are SGHAT and FQNNGV. Trimming took off 3 bases at V and 0 bases at J, with 11 bases between the two ends. The CDR3 is 15 amino acids. The CDR3, as DNA: TGTGCCAGCAGCTTCCCCGGGATTTTGAACACTGAAGCTTTCTTT. This sequence encodes CASSFPGILNTEAFF. The full variable domain, rest sourced from reference TRBV11-2 and TRBJ1-1, is EAGVAQSPRYKIIEKRQSVAFWCNPISGHATLYWYQQILGQGPKLLIQFQNNGVVDDSQLPKDRFSAERLKGVDSTLKIQPAKLEDSAVYLCASSFPGILNTEAFFGQGTRLTVV.

The chain carries TRBV20-1 and TRBJ2-3, with 12 nucleotides matching TRBD2. CDR3 length: 15 amino acids. J was trimmed by 5 bases and V by 6 bases; bases with no gene match: 9. CDR1 is DFQATT, CDR2 SNEGSKA, per germline (reference sequence). This CDR3 reads CSAHLGLAGVDTQYF. DNA of the CDR3: TGCAGTGCACACCTGGGACTAGCGGGTGTAGATACGCAGTATTTT.

At least ten counts were recorded for this clonotype. The V gene is TRBV20-1, the J gene TRBJ2-3, with D perhaps given as TRBD1 or TRBD2 (5 bases each). The CDR3 is 18 residues long. The germline V gene has CDR1 DFQATT and CDR2 SNEGSKA (reference sequence). Deletions cut 5 bases from V and 3 bases from J, with 27 bases between. The CDR3 DNA reads as TGCAGTGCTGTAAGAGTTTGGTTTGAGGGAGAGGGGACAGATACGCAGTATTTT. This codes for CSAVRVWFEGEGTDTQYF.

The gene calls are TRBV4-1 and TRBJ2-1; a weak D match, TRBD1 (7 bases). Deletions cut 4 bases from V and 0 bases from J, with 16 bases between. CDR1 is MGHRA and CDR2 is YSYEKL in the germline V gene. The CDR3 covers 17 residues. For the CDR3, the DNA is TGCGCCAGCAGCCGCGGGACAGCCGGTTTCTCCTACAATGAGCAGTTCTTC. Protein sequence: CASSRGTAGFSYNEQFF.

This clonotype came up many times. V gene TRBV4-3 combines with J gene TRBJ1-5; 7 bases are shared with TRBD1. The CDR3 sequence is 15 residues long. The germline gives CDR1 LGHNA, CDR2 YSLEER. V lost 4 bases and J lost 4; bases outside the gene matches: 7. CDR3 in amino acids: CASSPRQGTNQPQHF. For the CDR3, the DNA is TGCGCCAGCAGCCCCCGACAGGGAACAAATCAGCCCCAGCATTTT.

This rearrangement joins TRBV19 to TRBJ1-1, with 7 nucleotides matching TRBD1. V lost 6 bases and J lost 0; bases outside the gene matches: 4. The CDR3 sequence is 14 residues long. CDR1 LNHDA and CDR2 SQIVND come from the germline V gene (reference sequence). CDR3 amino acids: CASRGGQMNTEAFF. CDR3 DNA: TGTGCCAGTAGGGGGGGACAGATGAACACTGAAGCTTTCTTT.

The chain couples TRBV5-1 to TRBJ2-3; TRBD2 agrees at 12 bases. From germline, CDR1 is SGHRS and CDR2 YFSETQ. V gave up 3 bases and J gave up 4 bases; unmatched junction bases: 3. The CDR3 spans 15 residues. The CDR3 coding sequence is TGCGCCAGCAGCTGGACTAGCGGGATATCAGATACGCAGTATTTT. As protein: CASSWTSGISDTQYF.

This clonotype was detected ten times or more. The CDR3 spells CASSENLRETQYF. In nucleotides, the CDR3 is TGTGCCAGCAGTGAAAATCTTCGGGAGACCCAGTACTTC. V usage is TRBV6-1 and J usage is TRBJ2-5; D unclear. CDR3 length: 13 residues. CDR1 and CDR2 (germline): MNHNS, SASEGT. The V end lost 2 bases, the J end lost 5 bases, and 9 bases lay between the germline ends.

This clonotype was seen more than once but under ten times. The rearrangement joins TRBV12-3 or TRBV12-4 to TRBJ2-2; no firm D call. Trimming left V 3 bases short and J 0 bases short, with 11 bases between. The CDR3 length is 16 residues. The CDR3: CASSFGLTANTGELFF. CDR3 in DNA: TGTGCCAGCAGTTTCGGCCTAACAGCGAACACCGGGGAGCTGTTTTTT.

This clonotype has just a few counts. This sequence joins TRBV20-1 and TRBJ2-2, with TRBD1 matching over 7 bases. CDR3 length: 17 residues. Per the germline V gene, CDR1 is DFQATT and CDR2 is SNEGSKA (reference sequence). The V gene end was trimmed by 5 bases and the J gene end by 0 bases; junction bases not matched to a gene: 12. As DNA, the CDR3 is TGCAGTGCTTACGTGACAGGGAAGTTGGCGAACACCGGGGAGCTGTTTTTT. Protein: CSAYVTGKLANTGELFF.

The rearrangement uses TRBV15 and TRBJ2-5; D not resolved. The CDR3 has 14 amino acids. V gave up 1 base and J gave up 1 base, with 7 bases separating them. Germline CDR1 is LNHNV and CDR2 is YYDKDF (reference sequence). The CDR3 sequence is CATSRVQVQETQYF. DNA for the CDR3: TGTGCCACCAGCAGAGTCCAGGTCCAAGAGACCCAGTACTTC.

There are a few counts of this clonotype. The chain carries TRBV29-1 and TRBJ2-3, with TRBD2 matching over 10 bases. The CDR3 runs to 14 residues. Germline CDR1 is SQVTM and CDR2 is ANQGSEA. Unmatched junction bases numbered 3, after V lost 2 bases and J lost 4 bases. CDR3 sequence (DNA): TGCAGCGTTGAACTCGGGACTAGCGCAGATACGCAGTATTTT. Its protein product is CSVELGTSADTQYF.

This clonotype has more than one count but fewer than ten. The V and J genes are TRBV12-3 or TRBV12-4 and TRBJ2-5; 10 positions agree with TRBD2. The length of the CDR3 is 16 residues. After removal of 1 base from V and 2 bases from J, the junction contained 4 bases not matched to a gene. The CDR3 region is CASSLELAGRQETQYF. The CDR3 DNA reads TGTGCCAGCAGTTTAGAACTAGCGGGGCGTCAAGAGACCCAGTACTTC.

This clonotype was seen a few times. The V call is TRBV20-1, the J call TRBJ2-1; 8 bases line up with TRBD1. The trim removed 5 bases at V and 0 bases at J, leaving 6 bases unmatched. This CDR3 has 15 residues. CDR1 and CDR2 (germline): DFQATT, SNEGSKA (reference sequence). In nucleotides, the CDR3 is TGCAGTGCTCCGGGACAGGTATTCTCCTACAATGAGCAGTTCTTC. Its protein product is CSAPGQVFSYNEQFF.